Listed below are T cell receptor beta chains from one sample, sequenced in a study of shared clonotypes between healthy human individuals. TCRdb's copy holds only in-frame clones and misses some; the assay was immunoSEQ multiplex PCR. The sample lists 2 million to 2.5 million clones; 85% to 95% were seen once. The sequencing input was naive CD4+ T cells from PBMCs. These receptors were taken from a man aged 18 to 30 in good health. Some clones in this sample may be carry-over from other donors' samples. CDR3s include the opening cysteine and the closing phenylalanine or tryptophan. D genes are given only for firm matches. For some rows the clone size is stated as once, few or many, or as a class when expanded; others skip it.

j_gene,v_gene,d_gene,abundance,CDR3nt,CDR3aa
TRBJ2-7,TRBV7-9,.,.,TGTGCCAGCAGCTCACCTCCTTACGAGCAGTACTTC,CASSSPPYEQYF
TRBJ2-1,TRBV7-6,TRBD1,.,TGTGCCAGCAGCGACCCCAGGAGGACAGGTTTCAATGAGCAGTTCTTC,CASSDPRRTGFNEQFF
TRBJ2-1,TRBV28,TRBD2,.,TGTGCCAGCAGTTTATCAGCGGGAGGCTCCTACAATGAGCAGTTCTTC,CASSLSAGGSYNEQFF
TRBJ2-7,TRBV6-5,.,.,TGTGCCAGCAGCAAGGGAGCTGGCGGCTACTACGAGCAGTACTTC,CASSKGAGGYYEQYF
TRBJ2-1,TRBV28,TRBD1,.,TGTGCCAGCAGTCGCCGGGACAGGGGGAAGCGGGGCACTTACAATGAGCAGTTCTTC,CASSRRDRGKRGTYNEQFF
TRBJ1-1,TRBV29-1,.,.,TGCAGCGTTGTTCGTCAGGCGAACACTGAAGCTTTCTTT,CSVVRQANTEAFF
TRBJ2-7,TRBV19,TRBD1,.,TGTGCCAGTTCGGGACAGGGAGACGAGCAGTACTTC,CASSGQGDEQYF
TRBJ1-1,TRBV2,.,.,TGTGCCAGCATAAGGGACTTAGACACTGAAGCTTTCTTT,CASIRDLDTEAFF
TRBJ1-4,TRBV19,.,.,TGTGCCAGTAGTAGGACAACCGTGGATGAAAAACTGTTTTTT,CASSRTTVDEKLFF
TRBJ2-3,TRBV28,TRBD2,.,TGTGCCAGCAGAGAGACTAGCGGGAGGACAGATACGCAGTATTTT,CASRETSGRTDTQYF
TRBJ1-3,TRBV5-1,.,once,TGCGCCAGCAAAAGGGACACAACCTCTGGAAACACCATATATTTT,CASKRDTTSGNTIYF
TRBJ2-3,TRBV11-2,.,once,TGTGCCAGCAGCCCTGGTGAATGGGCTAGCGGCACAGATACGCAGTATTTT,CASSPGEWASGTDTQYF
TRBJ2-7,TRBV28,.,.,TGTGCCAGCAGTGCGCCCTTGACGGGGAGCTCCTACGAGCAGTACTTC,CASSAPLTGSSYEQYF
TRBJ1-3,TRBV10-3,TRBD1,.,TGTGCCATCAGTGCACAGGGGGCGCGAGCTGGAAACACCATATATTTT,CAISAQGARAGNTIYF
TRBJ1-5,TRBV6-1,TRBD1,.,TGTGCCAGCAGTGAAGCGGGAGTCGGGACAGCTGTTCATCAGCCCCAGCATTTT,CASSEAGVGTAVHQPQHF
TRBJ2-7,TRBV5-1,.,.,TGCGCCAGCAGCGTGACAGTGGCCCCCTCCTACGAGCAGTACTTC,CASSVTVAPSYEQYF
TRBJ1-3,TRBV19,.,.,TGTGCCAGTAGTATCCCGGGACGTGGAAACACCATATATTTT,CASSIPGRGNTIYF